This T cell receptor (beta chain) was profiled in a study of identical twins. TCRdb re-called the 5' RACE reads through MiXCR, storing one row per CDR3 protein. The data show 450,000 or so distinct CDR3 sequences, roughly 26% seen once. Germline V lookup: CDR1 SGHRS, CDR2 YFSETQ. V lost 6 bases and J lost 6; bases outside the gene matches: 9. The CDR3 extends over 15 amino acids. This clonotype showed up just a few times. The same data also contributed to another study, on T cells expressing NK-cell markers.

The receptor comes from a woman aged 18-29 years in good health. The chain has TRBV5-1 and TRBJ1-1; TRBD1 matches 12 bases. The material sequenced was CD4+ T cells sorted from blood. CDR3 protein: CASTGTGGRLAEAFF. CDR3 sequence (DNA): TGCGCCAGCACCGGGACAGGGGGCAGGTTAGCTGAAGCTTTCTTT.